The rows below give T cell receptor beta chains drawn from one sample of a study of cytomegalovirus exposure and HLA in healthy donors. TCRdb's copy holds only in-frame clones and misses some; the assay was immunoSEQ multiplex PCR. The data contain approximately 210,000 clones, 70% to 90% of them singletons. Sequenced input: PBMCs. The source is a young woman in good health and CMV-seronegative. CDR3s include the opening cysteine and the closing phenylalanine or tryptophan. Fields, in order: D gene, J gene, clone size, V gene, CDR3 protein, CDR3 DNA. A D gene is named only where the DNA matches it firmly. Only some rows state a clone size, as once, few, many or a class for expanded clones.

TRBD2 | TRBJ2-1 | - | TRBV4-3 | CASSPEGGRGYNEQFF | TGCGCCAGCAGCCCCGAAGGCGGGAGGGGTTACAATGAGCAGTTCTTC
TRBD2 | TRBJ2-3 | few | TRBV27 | CASSPGLVTDTQYF | TGTGCCAGCAGTCCGGGACTAGTCACAGATACGCAGTATTTT
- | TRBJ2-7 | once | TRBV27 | CASSPLAPVMEQYF | TGTGCCAGCAGTCCCCTAGCCCCCGTAATGGAGCAGTACTTC
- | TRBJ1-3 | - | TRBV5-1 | CASSLKGPSGNTIYF | TGCGCCAGCAGCTTAAAGGGGCCCTCTGGAAACACCATATATTTT
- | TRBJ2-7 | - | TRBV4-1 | CASSQGSFYEQYF | TGCGCCAGCAGCCAAGGGAGTTTCTACGAGCAGTACTTC
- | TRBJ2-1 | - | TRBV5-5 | CASSFNVDSSYNEQFF | TGTGCCAGCAGCTTCAACGTGGACAGCTCCTACAATGAGCAGTTCTTC
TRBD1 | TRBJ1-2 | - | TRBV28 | CASRDSDRADYGYTF | TGTGCCAGCAGGGATTCCGACAGGGCCGACTATGGCTACACCTTC
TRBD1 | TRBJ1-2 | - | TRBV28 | CASGQGGYGYTF | TGTGCCAGTGGACAGGGAGGATATGGCTACACCTTC
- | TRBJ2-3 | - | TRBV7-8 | CASSPVAVGTQYF | TGTGCCAGCAGCCCTGTAGCGGTCGGAACGCAGTATTTT
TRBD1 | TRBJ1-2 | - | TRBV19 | CASSTRQGTDYGYTF | TGTGCCAGTAGTACGAGACAGGGCACGGACTATGGCTACACCTTC
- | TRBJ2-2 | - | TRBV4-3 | CASSLLWPVEDTGELFF | TGCGCCAGCAGCCTGCTATGGCCTGTGGAGGACACCGGGGAGCTGTTTTTT
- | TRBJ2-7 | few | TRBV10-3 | CAISEAGASYEQYF | TGTGCCATCAGTGAGGCAGGGGCCAGCTACGAGCAGTACTTC
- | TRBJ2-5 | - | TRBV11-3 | CASSSAWEMGGETQYF | TGTGCCAGCAGCTCCGCGTGGGAGATGGGTGGAGAGACCCAGTACTTC
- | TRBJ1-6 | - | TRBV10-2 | CASSLGSSYNSPLHF | TGCGCCAGCAGTTTGGGGAGCTCCTATAATTCACCCCTCCACTTT
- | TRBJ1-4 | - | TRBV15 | CAASRARQGLNEKLFF | TGTGCCGCCAGCAGAGCTAGGCAGGGGCTGAACGAAAAACTGTTTTTT
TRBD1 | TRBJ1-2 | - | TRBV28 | CASSLDRGWGYTF | TGTGCCAGCAGTCTGGACAGGGGTTGGGGCTACACCTTC
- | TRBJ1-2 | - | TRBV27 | CASRVTGEGYGYTF | TGTGCCAGCAGGGTGACAGGCGAGGGTTATGGCTACACCTTC
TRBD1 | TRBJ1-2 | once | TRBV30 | CAWRTPGGYGYTF | TGTGCCTGGAGAACTCCAGGGGGTTATGGCTACACCTTC
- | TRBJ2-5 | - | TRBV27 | CASSGTFRETQYF | TGTGCCAGCAGTGGGACATTTCGAGAGACCCAGTACTTC
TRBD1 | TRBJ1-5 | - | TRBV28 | CASSLGTGWVQPQHF | TGTGCCAGCAGTTTGGGGACAGGGTGGGTTCAGCCCCAGCATTTT
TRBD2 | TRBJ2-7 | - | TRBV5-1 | CASSGKPGLAGGPRDEQYF | TGCGCCAGCAGCGGCAAACCGGGACTAGCGGGAGGGCCCAGGGACGAGCAGTACTTC
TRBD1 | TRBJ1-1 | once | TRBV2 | CASSRGPTEAFF | TGTGCCAGCTCTAGGGGGCCAACTGAAGCTTTCTTT
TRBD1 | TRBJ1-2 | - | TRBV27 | CASSYVDRVAHGYTF | TGTGCCAGCAGTTACGTTGACAGGGTTGCCCATGGCTACACCTTC
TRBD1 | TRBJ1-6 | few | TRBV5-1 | CASSTSPGDSANSPLHF | TGCGCCAGCAGCACCTCCCCGGGGGACAGCGCTAATTCACCCCTCCACTTT
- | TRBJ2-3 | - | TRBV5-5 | CASSLEGGTDTQYF | TGTGCCAGCAGCTTGGAGGGAGGCACAGATACGCAGTATTTT
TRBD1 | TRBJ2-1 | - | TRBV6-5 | CASRRGDRGEQFF | TGTGCCAGCAGGAGGGGTGACAGGGGTGAGCAGTTCTTC
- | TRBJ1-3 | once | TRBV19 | CASSLPPRAGNTIYF | TGTGCCAGTAGCCTCCCCCCCCGGGCTGGAAACACCATATATTTT
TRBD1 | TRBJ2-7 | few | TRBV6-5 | CASSYSSGTGGYEQYF | TGTGCCAGCAGTTACTCGTCGGGGACAGGGGGCTACGAGCAGTACTTC
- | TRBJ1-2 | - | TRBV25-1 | CASRANEAANYGYTF | TGTGCCAGCAGAGCCAATGAGGCAGCCAACTATGGCTACACCTTC
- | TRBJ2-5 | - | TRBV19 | CARPGEGGETQYF | TGTGCCAGGCCAGGGGAGGGAGGGGAGACCCAGTACTTC
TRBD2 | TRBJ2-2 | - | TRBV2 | CASTGGFQAGELFF | TGTGCCAGCACGGGGGGTTTTCAAGCCGGGGAGCTGTTTTTT
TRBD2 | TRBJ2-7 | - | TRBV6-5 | CASSYSSREVYEQYF | TGTGCCAGCAGTTACTCGAGTCGGGAGGTCTACGAGCAGTACTTC
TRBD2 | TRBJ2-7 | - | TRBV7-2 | CASSLTSGGAYEQYF | TGTGCCAGCAGCTTGACTAGCGGGGGGGCCTACGAGCAGTACTTC
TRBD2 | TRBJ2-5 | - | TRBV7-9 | CASSWTERGTQYF | TGTGCCAGCAGCTGGACTGAGCGGGGGACCCAGTACTTC
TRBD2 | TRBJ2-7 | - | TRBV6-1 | CASSEPGLAGYEQYF | TGTGCCAGCAGTGAACCGGGACTAGCGGGGTACGAGCAGTACTTC
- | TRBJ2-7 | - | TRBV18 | CASSPSQGQIYEQYF | TGTGCCAGCTCACCGTCGCAGGGCCAGATCTACGAGCAGTACTTC
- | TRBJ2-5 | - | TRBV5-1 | CASSLMAETQYF | TGCGCCAGCAGCTTGATGGCAGAGACCCAGTACTTC
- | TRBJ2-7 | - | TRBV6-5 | CASSYSGGFYEQYF | TGTGCCAGCAGTTACTCCGGGGGTTTCTACGAGCAGTACTTC
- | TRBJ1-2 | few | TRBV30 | CAWSVLGRGVSGYTF | TGTGCCTGGAGTGTACTGGGCAGGGGAGTGAGCGGCTACACCTTC
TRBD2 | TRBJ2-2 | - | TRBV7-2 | CASSLRLAANTGELFF | TGTGCCAGCAGCTTAAGACTAGCGGCGAACACCGGGGAGCTGTTTTTT
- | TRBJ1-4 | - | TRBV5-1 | CASSLGPQGFNEKLFF | TGCGCCAGCAGCTTGGGACCACAGGGATTTAATGAAAAACTGTTTTTT
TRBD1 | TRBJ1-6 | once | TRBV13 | CASSFGQGNSPLHF | TGTGCCAGCAGCTTCGGACAGGGGAATTCACCCCTCCACTTT
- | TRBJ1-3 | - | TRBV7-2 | CASSLRGQGNTIYF | TGTGCCAGCAGCTTAAGAGGACAGGGAAACACCATATATTTT
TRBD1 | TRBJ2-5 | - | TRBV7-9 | CASSKTGTGETQYF | TGTGCCAGCAGCAAAACTGGGACAGGAGAGACCCAGTACTTC
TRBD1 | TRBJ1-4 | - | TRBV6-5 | CASSDEQGAGEKLFF | TGTGCCAGCAGCGACGAACAGGGGGCGGGTGAAAAACTGTTTTTT